These T cell receptor beta chains were read from a single sample in a study of control samples from healthy donors and cancer patients. Clones were sequenced by immunoSEQ multiplex PCR, and TCRdb holds only the in-frame ones, with some missing. The sample shows 170,000 or so clones, 85% to 95% of them seen only once. Material: blood. The receptors shown here come from a young man in good health. The CDR3 runs from the conserved cysteine through the conserved F or W.

cdr3_aa	j_call	v_call	cdr3_length
CAWSGAGARTDTQYF	TRBJ2-3	TRBV30	15
CASSWQETQYF	TRBJ2-5	TRBV12-5	11
CASSRTQGGTEAFF	TRBJ1-1	TRBV3-1/TRBV3-2	14
CASSIGAAGSYNSPLHF	TRBJ1-6	TRBV19	17
CASSLNRWGTTDTQYF	TRBJ2-3	TRBV5-6	16
CASSPTQGAWNTEAFF	TRBJ1-1	TRBV18	16
CAIRDRDSNQPQHF	TRBJ1-5	TRBV10-3	14
CASSLYSVSDTQYF	TRBJ2-3	TRBV27	14
CASSVTGGPNSPLHF	TRBJ1-6	TRBV19	15
CASSVGPPWGYF	TRBJ2-5	TRBV2	12
CASRNRGLTDTQYF	TRBJ2-3	TRBV3-1/TRBV3-2	14
CAISSSGGPLEETQYF	TRBJ2-5	TRBV10-3	16
CASSVGGGAYNEQFF	TRBJ2-1	TRBV9	15